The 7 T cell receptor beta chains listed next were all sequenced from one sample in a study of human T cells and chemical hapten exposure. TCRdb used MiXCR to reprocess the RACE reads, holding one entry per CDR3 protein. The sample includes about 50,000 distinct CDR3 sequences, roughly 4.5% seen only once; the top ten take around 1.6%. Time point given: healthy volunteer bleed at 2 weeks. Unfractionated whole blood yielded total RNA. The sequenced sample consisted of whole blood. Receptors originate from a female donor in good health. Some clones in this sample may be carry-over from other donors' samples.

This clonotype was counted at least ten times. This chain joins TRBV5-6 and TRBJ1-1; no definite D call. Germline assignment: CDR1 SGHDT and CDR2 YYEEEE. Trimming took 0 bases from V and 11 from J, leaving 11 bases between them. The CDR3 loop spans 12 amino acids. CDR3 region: CASSLVGRVAFF. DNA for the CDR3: TGTGCCAGCAGCTTGGTAGGGCGTGTGGCTTTCTTT.

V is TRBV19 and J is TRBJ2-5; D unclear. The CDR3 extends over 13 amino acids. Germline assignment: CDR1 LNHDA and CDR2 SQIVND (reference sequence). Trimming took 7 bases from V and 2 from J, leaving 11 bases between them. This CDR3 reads CASMGYSQETQYF. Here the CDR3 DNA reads TGTGCCAGTATGGGGTATTCTCAAGAGACCCAGTACTTC. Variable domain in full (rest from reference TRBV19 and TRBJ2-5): DGGITQSPKYLFRKEGQNVTLSCEQNLNHDAMYWYRQDPGQGLRLIYYSQIVNDFQKGDIAEGYSVSREKKESFPLTVTSAQKNPTAFYLCASMGYSQETQYFGPGTRLLVL.

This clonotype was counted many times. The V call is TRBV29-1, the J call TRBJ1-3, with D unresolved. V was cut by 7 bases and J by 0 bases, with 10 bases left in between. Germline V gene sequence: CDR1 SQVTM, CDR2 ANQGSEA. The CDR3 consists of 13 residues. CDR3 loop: CSAESSSGNTIYF. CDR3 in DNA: TGCAGCGCTGAGAGTAGCTCTGGAAACACCATATATTTT.

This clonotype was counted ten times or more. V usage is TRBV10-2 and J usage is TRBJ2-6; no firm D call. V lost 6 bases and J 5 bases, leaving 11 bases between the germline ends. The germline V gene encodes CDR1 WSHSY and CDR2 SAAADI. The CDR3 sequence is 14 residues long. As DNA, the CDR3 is TGCGCCAGCAGCATGGCCAGTCGGGCCAACGTCCTGACTTTC. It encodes CASSMASRANVLTF.

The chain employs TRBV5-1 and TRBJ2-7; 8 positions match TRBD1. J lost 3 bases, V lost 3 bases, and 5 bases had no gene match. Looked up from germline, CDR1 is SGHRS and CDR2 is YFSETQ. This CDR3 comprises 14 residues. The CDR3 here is CASSSGQAGYEQYF. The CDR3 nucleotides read TGCGCCAGCAGCTCGGGACAGGCCGGCTACGAGCAGTACTTC.

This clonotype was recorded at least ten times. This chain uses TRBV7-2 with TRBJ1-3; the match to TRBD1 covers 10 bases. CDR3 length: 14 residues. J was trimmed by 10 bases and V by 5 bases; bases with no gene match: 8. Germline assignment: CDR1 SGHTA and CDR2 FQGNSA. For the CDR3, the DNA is TGTGCCAGCAGCCTTGGACAGGGGGGTAGGACCATATATTTT. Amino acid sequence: CASSLGQGGRTIYF.

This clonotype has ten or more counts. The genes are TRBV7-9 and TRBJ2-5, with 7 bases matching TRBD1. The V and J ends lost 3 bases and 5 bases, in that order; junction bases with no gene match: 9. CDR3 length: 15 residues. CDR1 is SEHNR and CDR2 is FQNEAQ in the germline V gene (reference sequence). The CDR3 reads CASSLLGQREETQYF. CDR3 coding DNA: TGTGCCAGCAGCTTGCTGGGACAGAGAGAGGAGACCCAGTACTTC.